These T cell receptor beta chains were read from a single sample in a study of spatial heterogeneity in lung cancer. TCRdb analysed the 5' RACE reads with MiXCR anew, one entry per CDR3 protein. Of 4,500 to 6,500 distinct CDR3 sequences in the sample, around an eighth were seen once. This sample comprised normal lung tissue next to the tumor, obtained at surgery. The receptor set was obtained from a female donor with early-stage non-small cell lung cancer. Both conserved end residues are part of each CDR3. A D gene is named only where the DNA matches it firmly. Where a row states a size, it is once, few, many or the class of an expanded clone; other rows omit it.

CASYSIGTQDYEQYF | TGTGCCAGCTATTCAATCGGGACCCAGGACTACGAGCAGTACTTC | medium-sized | TRBJ2-7 | TRBV6-5 | NA
CSAGAGTGDEKLFF | TGCAGTGCTGGAGCCGGGACAGGGGATGAAAAACTGTTTTTT | medium-sized | TRBJ1-4 | TRBV20-1 | TRBD1
CASTAGRPNQPQHF | TGTGCCAGTACGGCAGGGAGGCCCAATCAGCCCCAGCATTTT | NA | TRBJ1-5 | TRBV19 | NA
CASRMGRILGELFF | TGTGCCAGCAGAATGGGCCGGATACTCGGGGAGCTGTTTTTT | many | TRBJ2-2 | TRBV6-5 | NA
CASSSEREGLNEQFF | TGTGCCAGCAGTTCCGAGCGGGAGGGCCTCAATGAGCAGTTCTTC | medium-sized | TRBJ2-1 | TRBV6-2/TRBV6-3 | TRBD2
CASSAAPPTTDTQYF | TGTGCCAGCAGTGCTGCACCTCCTACCACAGATACGCAGTATTTT | many | TRBJ2-3 | TRBV25-1 | NA
CASSQGQGDYNEQFF | TGTGCCAGCAGCCAAGGACAGGGGGATTACAATGAGCAGTTCTTC | many | TRBJ2-1 | TRBV7-6 | TRBD1
CASSLNWGSSPLHF | TGTGCCAGCAGCTTAAATTGGGGGAGTTCACCCCTCCACTTT | NA | TRBJ1-6 | TRBV7-3 | NA
CASSLAGVDNEQFF | TGTGCCAGCAGCTTAGCGGGGGTGGACAATGAGCAGTTCTTC | medium-sized | TRBJ2-1 | TRBV7-8 | NA
CASSQDRGRNEQFF | TGTGCCAGCAGCCAAGATCGCGGGAGGAATGAGCAGTTCTTC | NA | TRBJ2-1 | TRBV4-2 | TRBD2
CASSARESTANEKLFF | TGTGCCAGCAGCGCCCGTGAGAGCACGGCTAATGAAAAACTGTTTTTT | medium-sized | TRBJ1-4 | TRBV9 | NA
CASSYEGRQPQHF | TGTGCCAGCAGTTATGAGGGGCGGCAGCCCCAGCATTTT | medium-sized | TRBJ1-5 | TRBV6-5 | NA
CASSPTGGGWETQYF | TGTGCCAGCAGCCCCACAGGGGGCGGTTGGGAGACCCAGTACTTC | many | TRBJ2-5 | TRBV7-2 | TRBD1
CASSSQLETQYF | TGTGCCAGCAGCTCCCAGCTGGAGACCCAGTACTTC | NA | TRBJ2-5 | TRBV7-2 | NA
CASSLGRVGDSPLHF | TGTGCCAGCAGCTTGGGACGCGTGGGTGATTCACCCCTCCACTTT | many | TRBJ1-6 | TRBV7-9 | NA
CASSGPRGREGLDEQYF | TGTGCCAGCAGCGGTCCCCGGGGGCGGGAGGGCCTGGACGAGCAGTACTTC | many | TRBJ2-7 | TRBV9 | TRBD2
CASSPRDRAYEQYF | TGTGCCAGCAGCCCCCGGGACAGGGCCTACGAGCAGTACTTC | NA | TRBJ2-7 | TRBV7-9 | TRBD1
CASSMETAGAAFF | TGTGCCAGCAGTATGGAAACAGCCGGCGCAGCTTTCTTT | few | TRBJ1-1 | TRBV12-3/TRBV12-4 | NA
CASSVGVQDTQYF | TGTGCCAGCAGCGTAGGAGTGCAAGATACGCAGTATTTT | medium-sized | TRBJ2-3 | TRBV9 | NA
CASSILRGDTQYF | TGTGCCAGTAGTATTTTGAGGGGAGATACGCAGTATTTT | NA | TRBJ2-3 | TRBV19 | NA
CASSTGGGDEQFF | TGTGCCAGCAGCACAGGGGGCGGAGATGAGCAGTTCTTC | many | TRBJ2-1 | TRBV12-3/TRBV12-4 | TRBD1
CASKAGPPTNEQFF | TGTGCCAGCAAGGCAGGACCTCCTACTAATGAGCAGTTCTTC | many | TRBJ2-1 | TRBV19 | NA
CSAKEDTQYF | TGCAGTGCGAAGGAGGATACGCAGTATTTT | once | TRBJ2-3 | TRBV20-1 | NA
CASSLSTGPYGYTF | TGTGCCAGCAGTTTATCGACAGGACCCTATGGCTACACCTTC | many | TRBJ1-2 | TRBV27 | NA
CSAENQETQYF | TGCAGTGCTGAAAACCAAGAGACCCAGTACTTC | many | TRBJ2-5 | TRBV20-1 | NA
CASSQETPNTEAFF | TGTGCCAGCAGCCAAGAAACTCCTAACACTGAAGCTTTCTTT | NA | TRBJ1-1 | TRBV4-2 | NA
CASSSIGWGGVNSPLHF | TGTGCCAGCAGCTCCATCGGGTGGGGGGGTGTCAACTCACCCCTCCACTTT | many | TRBJ1-6 | TRBV7-8 | NA
CASSRDRPIYQSNSPLHF | TGTGCCAGCAGCCGGGACCGACCTATATACCAAAGTAATTCACCCCTCCACTTT | NA | TRBJ1-6 | TRBV5-4 | NA